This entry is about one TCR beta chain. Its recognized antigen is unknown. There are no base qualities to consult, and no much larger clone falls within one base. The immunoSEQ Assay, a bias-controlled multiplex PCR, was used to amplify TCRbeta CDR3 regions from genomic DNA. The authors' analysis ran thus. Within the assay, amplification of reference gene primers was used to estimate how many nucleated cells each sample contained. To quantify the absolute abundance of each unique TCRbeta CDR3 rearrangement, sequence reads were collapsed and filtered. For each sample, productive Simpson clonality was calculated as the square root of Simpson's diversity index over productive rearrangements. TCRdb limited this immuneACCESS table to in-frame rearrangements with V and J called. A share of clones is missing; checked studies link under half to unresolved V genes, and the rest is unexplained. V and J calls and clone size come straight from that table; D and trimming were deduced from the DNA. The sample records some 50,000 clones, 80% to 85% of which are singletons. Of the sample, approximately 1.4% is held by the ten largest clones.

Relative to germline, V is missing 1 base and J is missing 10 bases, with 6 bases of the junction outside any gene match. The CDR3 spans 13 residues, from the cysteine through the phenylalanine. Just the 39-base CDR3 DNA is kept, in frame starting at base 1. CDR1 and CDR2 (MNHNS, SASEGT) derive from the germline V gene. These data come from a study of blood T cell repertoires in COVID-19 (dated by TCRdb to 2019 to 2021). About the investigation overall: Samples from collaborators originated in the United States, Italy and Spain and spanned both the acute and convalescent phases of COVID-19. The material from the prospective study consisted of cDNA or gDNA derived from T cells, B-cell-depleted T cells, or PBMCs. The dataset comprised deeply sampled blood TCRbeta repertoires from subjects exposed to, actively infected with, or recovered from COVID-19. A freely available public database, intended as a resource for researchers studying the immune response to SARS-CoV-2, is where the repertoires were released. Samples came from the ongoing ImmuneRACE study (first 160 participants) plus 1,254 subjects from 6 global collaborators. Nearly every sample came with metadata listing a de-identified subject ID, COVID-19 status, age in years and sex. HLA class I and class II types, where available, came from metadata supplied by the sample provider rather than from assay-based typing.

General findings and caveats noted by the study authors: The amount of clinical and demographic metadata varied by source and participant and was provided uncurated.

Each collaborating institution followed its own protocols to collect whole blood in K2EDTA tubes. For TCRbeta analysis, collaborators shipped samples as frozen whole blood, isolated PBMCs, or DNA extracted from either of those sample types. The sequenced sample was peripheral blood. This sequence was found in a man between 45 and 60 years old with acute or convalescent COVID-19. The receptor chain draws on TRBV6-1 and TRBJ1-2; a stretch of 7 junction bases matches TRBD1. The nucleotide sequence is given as TGTGCCAGCAGTGAAGGACAGGGACTGATCTACACCTTC. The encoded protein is CASSEGQGLIYTF.